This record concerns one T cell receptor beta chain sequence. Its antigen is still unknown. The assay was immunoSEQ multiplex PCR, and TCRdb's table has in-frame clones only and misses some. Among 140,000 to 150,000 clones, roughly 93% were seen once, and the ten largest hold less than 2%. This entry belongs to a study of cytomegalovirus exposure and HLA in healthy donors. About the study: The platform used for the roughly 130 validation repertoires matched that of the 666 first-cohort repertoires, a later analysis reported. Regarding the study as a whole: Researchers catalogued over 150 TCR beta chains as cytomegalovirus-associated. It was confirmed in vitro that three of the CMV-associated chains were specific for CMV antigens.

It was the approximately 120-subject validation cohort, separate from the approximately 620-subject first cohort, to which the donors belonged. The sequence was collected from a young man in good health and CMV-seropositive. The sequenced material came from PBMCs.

CDR3 loop: CASSASTMSSYNEQFF. CDR3 DNA sequence: TGTGCCAGCAGCGCTTCTACCATGAGCTCCTACAATGAGCAGTTCTTC. The J gene is TRBJ2-1, the V gene TRBV9; D is unresolved. V was clipped by 3 bases and J by 0 bases, with 13 bases between them. The V gene's germline CDR1 is SGDLS and CDR2 YYNGEE. CDR3 length equals 16 residues.